A few counts support the clone carrying this T cell receptor (beta chain). Its specificity is unknown. Using its own MiXCR run on the reads, TCRdb lists one record per CDR3 protein. This sample has around 360,000 distinct CDR3 sequences; about 34% occur once, and the top ten carry 13%. The data belong to a study of T cell repertoires in cytomegalovirus infection. Study details: Alongside well-studied HLA-B-restricted CMV epitopes, recently identified HLA-C-restricted CMV epitopes were also used. It was the public TCR beta signatures that indicated both CMV infection and matching HLA type. Whole-study results and caveats: Ex vivo, HLA-C-restricted CMV-specific TCR beta clonotypes prevailed over the rest of the response.

The CDR3 has 14 residues. Germline V gene lookup returns CDR1 SEHNR and CDR2 FQNEAQ (reference sequence). Trimming took 5 bases from V and 2 from J, leaving 13 bases between them. This clonotype was sampled from a human donor in good health (CMV status not recorded). Some clones in this sample may be carry-over from other donors' samples. Specimen: cultured PBMCs, collected from culture after CMV antigen stimulation. The V gene is TRBV7-9, the J gene TRBJ2-7, with D uncertain. CDR3 DNA: TGTGCCAGCAGCGCGGCTCTCCGGGCCTACGAGCAGTACGTC. Translating gives CASSAALRAYEQYV.